The 20 T cell receptor beta chains below come from one sample, sequenced in a study of Graves' ophthalmopathy and Graves' hyperthyroidism. For repertoire sequencing, the TCR beta CDR3 regions were amplified from RNA transcripts. The library came from an HTBI-primed first-round RT-PCR and a second-round multiplex PCR. TCRdb reprocessed the multiplex PCR reads with MiXCR, giving one entry per CDR3 protein. The data contain 200,000 to 250,000 distinct CDR3 sequences, 20% to 25% of them singletons. Sequenced: peripheral blood. The receptors were sampled from a woman aged 45-65 years with Graves' ophthalmopathy.

This clonotype was seen a handful of times. A much larger clone is a single base away; this may be a read error. The chain carries TRBV5-5 and TRBJ2-5; D is ambiguous. The V end was cut by 7 bases, the J end by 3 bases, with 13 bases between. CDR1 and CDR2 from the germline V gene are SGHKS and YYEKEE (reference sequence). The CDR3 is 13 residues long. CDR3 sequence reads: CASCWAPKETQYF. CDR3 coding DNA: TGTGCCAGCTGTTGGGCACCAAAAGAGACCCAGTACTTC.

This chain connects TRBV20-1 to TRBJ2-6, with 8 nucleotides matching TRBD1. CDR1 and CDR2 (germline): DFQATT, SNEGSKA (reference sequence). Trimming at V came to 2 bases and at J to 2 bases, leaving 11 bases not matched to a gene. The CDR3 runs 18 residues. This CDR3 reads CSARPLTGAFAGANVLTF. CDR3 coding DNA: TGCAGTGCTAGACCCTTGACAGGGGCTTTCGCTGGGGCCAACGTCCTGACTTTC.

This clonotype was recorded many times. V usage is TRBV7-2 and J usage is TRBJ1-3, with TRBD1 matching 7 bases. The CDR3 covers 15 residues. V gave up 5 bases and J gave up 3 bases; unmatched junction bases: 7. Germline CDR1 is SGHTA and CDR2 is FQGNSA. The CDR3 sequence: CASSSRQGSGNTIYF. DNA of the CDR3: TGTGCCAGCAGCAGCCGACAGGGCAGTGGAAACACCATATATTTT. The whole variable domain, remainder taken from reference TRBV7-2 and TRBJ1-3, is GAGVSQSPSNKVTEKGKDVELRCDPISGHTALYWYRQSLGQGLEFLIYFQGNSAPDKSGLPSDRFSAERTGGSVSTLTIQRTQQEDSAVYLCASSSRQGSGNTIYFGEGSWLTVV.

The chain carries TRBV7-2 and TRBJ2-5; the match to TRBD2 covers 12 bases. V lost 4 bases, J lost 4 bases, and 4 bases stayed unmatched. Germline V gene sequence: CDR1 SGHTA, CDR2 FQGNSA. The CDR3 contains 15 residues. The DNA for the CDR3 is TGTGCCAGCAGCTCTCAACTAGCGGGAGGAGAGACCCAGTACTTC. It specifies CASSSQLAGGETQYF.

In its sample, this clonotype was seen many times. The rearrangement uses TRBV10-3 and TRBJ1-2; D call uncertain. Trimming stripped 0 bases from V and 4 bases from J, with 6 bases between. CDR1 is ENHRY, CDR2 SYGVKD, per germline. There are 13 residues in the CDR3. The CDR3 reads CAISESIVYGYTF. DNA of the CDR3: TGTGCCATCAGTGAGTCGATAGTCTATGGCTACACCTTC.

J is TRBJ2-2 and V is TRBV3-1; TRBD1 might be the D (5 bases). V was pared by 3 bases and J by 1 base, with 6 bases between. The CDR3 extends over 14 amino acids. In germline, CDR1 is LGHDT, CDR2 YNNKEL (reference sequence). The CDR3 DNA reads as TGTGCCAGCAGCCAGCAGGGGAACACCGGGGAGCTGTTTTTT. Translation gives CASSQQGNTGELFF.

About this clonotype itself: A read error may explain this, as a much larger clone is one base away. The genes are TRBV14 and TRBJ2-5, with 9 bases lining up with TRBD1. CDR3 length equals 16 residues. CDR1 and CDR2 from the germline V gene are SGHDN and FVKESK. After removal of 8 bases from V and 5 bases from J, the junction contained 15 bases not matched to a gene. CDR3 protein: CASGLFRQGGLETQYF. The CDR3 coding sequence is TGTGCCAGCGGCCTATTCAGACAGGGGGGACTGGAGACCCAGTACTTC.

This clonotype was counted ten times or more. V usage is TRBV3-1 and J usage is TRBJ2-7; D unresolved. CDR3 length equals 11 residues. V was cut by 0 bases and J by 4 bases, with 1 base left in between. Germline V lookup: CDR1 LGHDT, CDR2 YNNKEL (reference sequence). The CDR3 loop reads CASSQEYEQYF. The CDR3 DNA reads as TGTGCCAGCAGCCAAGAATACGAGCAGTACTTC.

This chain joins TRBV7-2 and TRBJ1-4; D possibly corresponds to TRBD1 (5 bases). The V gene lost 0 bases and the J gene lost 3 bases, with 20 bases spanning the gap. The CDR3 is made up of 19 amino acids. Germline-derived CDR1 and CDR2 are SGHTA and FQGNSA. CDR3 loop: CASSLASGAGWVANEKLFF. The CDR3 nucleotides read TGTGCCAGCAGCTTAGCGAGTGGGGCCGGATGGGTAGCTAATGAAAAACTGTTTTTT.

This chain joins TRBV7-2 and TRBJ2-5, with a possible D match to TRBD1 (5 bases). The CDR3 is made up of 14 amino acids. Germline V lookup: CDR1 SGHTA, CDR2 FQGNSA. The ends were cut back, 5 bases at V and 3 bases at J, with 13 bases in the middle. CDR3 DNA: TGTGCCAGCAGCAATACAGGCGAAAAAGAGACCCAGTACTTC. Translation: CASSNTGEKETQYF.

The table lists this clonotype with a few counts. The chain employs TRBV5-5 and TRBJ2-7; perhaps TRBD1 as D (5 bases). CDR3 length: 16 amino acids. The germline V and J ends were trimmed by 7 bases and 4 bases, with 24 bases remaining between them. CDR1 is SGHKS and CDR2 is YYEKEE in the germline V gene (reference sequence). The CDR3 protein is CASDPRQSGRPYEQYF. In DNA, the CDR3 is TGTGCCAGCGACCCCAGGCAGTCAGGGCGCCCTTACGAGCAGTACTTC. Variable domain in full (rest from reference TRBV5-5 and TRBJ2-7): DAGVTQSPTHLIKTRGQQVTLRCSPISGHKSVSWYQQVLGQGPQFIFQYYEKEERGRGNFPDRFSARQFPNYSSELNVNALLLGDSALYLCASDPRQSGRPYEQYFGPGTRLTVT.

This clonotype was picked up many times. The chain carries TRBV6-1 and TRBJ1-1; unclear D gene. CDR1 is MNHNS and CDR2 is SASEGT in the germline V gene. The V end was cut by 2 bases, the J end by 0 bases, with 4 bases between. The CDR3 consists of 13 residues. The CDR3 reads CASSELVNTEAFF. The DNA of the CDR3 is TGTGCCAGCAGTGAATTGGTGAACACTGAAGCTTTCTTT.

The table lists this clonotype with many counts. CDR3 residues: CASSLGPRPDTEAFF. DNA of the CDR3: TGTGCCAGCAGTTTAGGGCCCCGTCCGGACACTGAAGCTTTCTTT. The gene calls are TRBV27 and TRBJ1-1; D gene ambiguous. This CDR3 is built from 15 residues. In germline, CDR1 is MNHEY, CDR2 SMNVEV (reference sequence). Trimming took 2 bases from V and 3 from J, leaving 13 bases between them.

This clonotype was picked up many times. The chain joins TRBV7-8 to TRBJ1-2; no definite D call. Germline CDR1 is SGHVS and CDR2 is FQNEAQ. Trimming removed 7 bases from V and 3 bases from J, with 21 bases in between. CDR3 length equals 16 residues. In DNA form, the CDR3 reads TGTGCCAGCACCCGCGACGGGCCGATTTCCTACTATGGCTACACCTTC. Protein product: CASTRDGPISYYGYTF. The full variable domain, with the rest looked up from reference TRBV7-8 and TRBJ1-2, is GAGVSQSPRYKVAKRGQDVALRCDPISGHVSLFWYQQALGQGPEFLTYFQNEAQLDKSGLPSDRFFAERPEGSVSTLKIQRTQQEDSAVYLCASTRDGPISYYGYTFGSGTRLTVV.

This clonotype turned up a few times. V usage is TRBV6-1 and J usage is TRBJ1-6, with D unresolved. Looked up from germline, CDR1 is MNHNS and CDR2 is SASEGT. The CDR3 has 15 amino acids. The ends were cut back, 1 base at V and 5 bases at J, with 9 bases in the middle. This chain's CDR3 is CASSEVLPDNSPLHF. In nucleotides, the CDR3 is TGTGCCAGCAGTGAAGTTCTACCTGATAATTCACCCCTCCACTTT.

This clonotype was seen ten or more times. The chain recombines TRBV6-1 with TRBJ2-2, with a possible D match to TRBD2 (5 bases). V was shortened by 6 bases and J by 4 bases, with 15 bases between the two germline ends. CDR3 size: 15 residues. CDR1 and CDR2 from the germline V gene are MNHNS and SASEGT. The CDR3 spells CASSPRRGGTGELFF. The CDR3 region has the DNA TGTGCCAGCAGCCCCAGACGGGGTGGCACCGGGGAGCTGTTTTTT.

In this sample, this clonotype turned up many times. This chain's CDR3 is CASSGLGGQPVPYEQYF. The CDR3 region has the DNA TGTGCCAGTAGTGGGCTCGGAGGACAGCCTGTGCCCTACGAGCAGTACTTC. The chain uses TRBV19 and TRBJ2-7, with D perhaps matching TRBD1 (6 bases). V dropped 5 bases and J dropped 2 bases, with 22 bases sitting between them. The CDR3 length is 17 residues. Germline V gene data show CDR1 as LNHDA and CDR2 as SQIVND (reference sequence).

This clonotype occurred many times. V gene TRBV28 combines with J gene TRBJ2-7; maybe TRBD2 (5 bases). Trimming removed 8 bases from V and 4 bases from J, with 12 bases in between. Looked up from germline, CDR1 is MDHEN and CDR2 is SYDVKM. CDR3 length: 12 amino acids. The CDR3 region is CASFEVAYEQYF. CDR3 nucleotides: TGTGCCAGCTTCGAGGTAGCGTACGAGCAGTACTTC.

This clonotype has just one count. This chain uses TRBV12-3 or TRBV12-4 with TRBJ2-7; D unclear. With 5 bases removed from V and 0 bases from J, the gap between germline ends came to 5 bases. This CDR3 region has 12 residues. The CDR3 loop reads CASSKTSYEQYF. The CDR3 DNA sequence: TGTGCCAGCAGTAAAACCTCCTACGAGCAGTACTTC.

The table lists this clonotype with many counts. The J gene is TRBJ2-7, the V gene TRBV27; D gene ambiguous. The germline V gene has CDR1 MNHEY and CDR2 SMNVEV (reference sequence). The CDR3 spans 15 residues. The V gene lost 3 bases and the J gene lost 1 base, with 13 bases spanning the gap. CDR3: CASSFYPAASYEQYF. In DNA form, the CDR3 reads TGTGCCAGCAGTTTCTATCCCGCGGCATCCTACGAGCAGTACTTC.